Sequencing of this T cell receptor (beta chain) was carried out in a study of T cell repertoires in aging, cancer and after chemotherapy. About the study: Donor ages fell into six groups from 30 or younger up to 70 or older.

This clonotype was counted between two and nine times. CDR3 length: 12 amino acids. Trimming removed 2 bases from V and 5 bases from J, with 3 bases in between. Amplification of TCR beta used genomic DNA extracted from peripheral blood. Rearranged V-D-J TRB sequences were amplified with a mixed TRB-A/B primer pool. From the multiplex PCR reads, TCRdb called clonotypes with MiXCR, one entry per CDR3 protein. The sample lists about 4,300 distinct CDR3 sequences, 35% to 50% occurring once. This chain uses TRBV12-3 or TRBV12-4 with TRBJ2-2; no clear D. The TCR was taken from a human donor with a blood cancer. Sequencing was done on a sample of blood. CDR3 nucleotide sequence: TGTGCCAGCAGTTTAAAGACCGGGGAGCTGTTTTTT. Translation gives CASSLKTGELFF.